This entry lists 29 T cell receptor beta chains sequenced from one sample in a study of blood T cell repertoires in COVID-19. This table comes from immunoSEQ multiplex PCR, and its TCRdb copy is limited to in-frame clones, with some not included. The profile shows some 220,000 clones, 70% to 85% of them singletons. The specimen was peripheral blood. The origin of the receptors is a man aged 45-60 years with active or convalescent COVID-19.

The rearrangement joins TRBV10-3 to TRBJ2-3; D possibly corresponds to TRBD2 (7 bases). This CDR3 has 17 amino acids. Germline V gene data show CDR1 as ENHRY and CDR2 as SYGVKD. Trimming took off 0 bases at V and 4 bases at J, with 17 bases between the two ends. CDR3: CAISESWGGEFSDTQYF. CDR3 sequence (DNA): TGTGCCATCAGTGAGTCGTGGGGGGGCGAGTTTTCAGATACGCAGTATTTT.

This clone has just a few counts. This chain joins TRBV19 and TRBJ1-1; possible D gene TRBD1, 5 bases. Between the trimmed V and J ends, which lost 2 bases and 1 base, there was a span of 17 bases. The CDR3 extends over 17 amino acids. Germline V gives CDR1 LNHDA, CDR2 SQIVND (reference sequence). CDR3 nucleotides: TGTGCCAGTAGTATAAATCGGGGGAGGAGGGAGAACACTGAAGCTTTCTTT. This gives the protein CASSINRGRRENTEAFF.

V gene TRBV6-5 combines with J gene TRBJ1-2; tentative D call: TRBD1 (5 bases). The CDR3 sequence is 14 residues long. Germline CDR1 is MNHEY and CDR2 is SVGAGI. Trimming took 7 bases from V and 4 from J, leaving 16 bases between them. CDR3 in amino acids: CASTEFRASYGYTF. DNA for the CDR3: TGTGCCAGCACGGAATTCAGGGCTTCCTATGGCTACACCTTC.

The V call is TRBV28, the J call TRBJ1-4; TRBD1 is a possible D gene (5 bases). CDR1 is MDHEN and CDR2 is SYDVKM in the germline V gene. This CDR3 contains 14 residues. V was cut by 5 bases and J by 7 bases, with 14 bases left in between. CDR3: CASSPDSFGEKLFF. The CDR3 DNA follows: TGTGCCAGCAGTCCCGACAGCTTCGGTGAAAAACTGTTTTTT.

The gene calls are TRBV3-1 (or the pseudogene TRBV3-2) and TRBJ1-5; D unresolved. The germline V gene encodes CDR1 LGHDT and CDR2 YNNKEL (reference sequence). The CDR3 sequence is 13 residues long. Trimming took off 3 bases at V and 7 bases at J, with 10 bases between the two ends. DNA of the CDR3: TGTGCCAGCAGCCAGACGCGGTTCCAGCCCCAGCATTTT. Its protein is CASSQTRFQPQHF.

This clone was observed once. The rearrangement uses TRBV19 and TRBJ1-2; D is perhaps TRBD1 (5 bases). CDR1 is LNHDA, CDR2 SQIVND, per germline (reference sequence). The CDR3 runs to 14 residues. V was trimmed by 7 bases and J by 2 bases, leaving 14 bases between them. This chain's CDR3 is CASTPPRGNYGYTF. For the CDR3, the DNA is TGTGCCAGTACCCCCCCGCGGGGGAACTATGGCTACACCTTC.

This clone was seen only a few times. The CDR3 is CASSVGGQGASGYTF. The CDR3 nucleotides are TGTGCCAGCAGCGTAGGAGGACAGGGGGCGAGTGGCTACACCTTC. The rearrangement uses TRBV9 and TRBJ1-2; 11 nucleotides line up with TRBD1. This CDR3 contains 15 residues. With V trimmed by 0 bases and J by 7 bases, 5 bases remained unmatched. In germline, CDR1 is SGDLS, CDR2 YYNGEE.

The CDR3 is CASGAGLGFPGANVLTF. DNA of the CDR3: TGTGCCAGCGGGGCGGGACTCGGCTTCCCCGGGGCCAACGTCCTGACTTTC. This chain uses TRBV7-9 with TRBJ2-6, with a tentative D call TRBD2 (6 bases). The V and J ends lost 8 bases and 4 bases respectively, with 21 bases between them. Germline V CDR1 and CDR2: SEHNR, FQNEAQ (reference sequence). The CDR3 runs 17 residues.

The chain joins TRBV28 to TRBJ2-2; D gene ambiguous. Deletions cut 6 bases from V and 3 bases from J, with 11 bases between. CDR3 length: 14 residues. Germline CDR1 MDHEN, CDR2 SYDVKM. The DNA for the CDR3 is TGTGCCAGCAGGAACACCAGATACACCGGGGAGCTGTTTTTT. Protein sequence: CASRNTRYTGELFF.

The rearrangement links TRBV28 to TRBJ1-6, with D hard to call. With 10 bases removed from V and 1 base from J, the gap between germline ends came to 14 bases. The CDR3 consists of 15 residues. Germline V gene data show CDR1 as MDHEN and CDR2 as SYDVKM. The CDR3 region has the DNA TGTGCCACTCAATGGGGAGCGTCCTATAATTCACCCCTCCACTTT. Its translation is CATQWGASYNSPLHF.

This chain joins TRBV5-1 and TRBJ2-3; 10 positions match TRBD2. This CDR3 is 16 amino acids long. Germline values: CDR1 SGHRS, CDR2 YFSETQ. V shed 4 bases and J 2 bases; nucleotides not matched to a gene: 7. DNA for the CDR3: TGCGCCAGCAGCCCTGGGACTAGCGCCTTCACAGATACGCAGTATTTT. As protein: CASSPGTSAFTDTQYF.

The chain uses TRBV7-2 and TRBJ2-3; 11 positions match TRBD2. Germline assignment: CDR1 SGHTA and CDR2 FQGNSA. The CDR3 runs to 19 residues. Trimming removed 4 bases from V and 0 bases from J; junction bases left unmatched: 12. The CDR3, as DNA: TGTGCCAGCAGCTCCTACCCCTTACTAGCGGGGGTCAGCACAGATACGCAGTATTTT. It encodes CASSSYPLLAGVSTDTQYF.

J is TRBJ1-2 and V is TRBV7-2; possible D gene TRBD1, 6 bases. Trimming took off 5 bases at V and 4 bases at J, with 14 bases between the two ends. The CDR3 runs to 14 residues. Germline assignment: CDR1 SGHTA and CDR2 FQGNSA. The CDR3 nucleotides are TGTGCCAGCAGCGCCGACAGGTTAAGCTATGGCTACACCTTC. This encodes CASSADRLSYGYTF.

The chain couples TRBV19 to TRBJ2-2, with 13 bases identical to TRBD2. Germline trimming cut 3 bases from V and 2 bases from J; bases unmatched to any gene: 3. Germline CDR1 is LNHDA and CDR2 is SQIVND (reference sequence). CDR3 length: 17 amino acids. The CDR3 here is CASSIWTSGGNTGELFF. The DNA for the CDR3 is TGTGCCAGTAGTATCTGGACTAGCGGGGGTAACACCGGGGAGCTGTTTTTT.

The chain carries TRBV6-5 and TRBJ1-2, with TRBD1 as a possible D gene (6 bases). CDR1 and CDR2 from the germline V gene are MNHEY and SVGAGI. V was shortened by 2 bases and J by 5 bases, with 12 bases between the two germline ends. The CDR3 loop spans 14 amino acids. CDR3 nucleotide sequence: TGTGCCAGCAGTTACGGGACACCTCTGTATGGCTACACCTTC. Its protein product is CASSYGTPLYGYTF.

This clone occurred a few times. The rearrangement joins TRBV10-3 to TRBJ1-5, with 8 bases lining up with TRBD1. The V gene's germline CDR1 is ENHRY and CDR2 SYGVKD. The CDR3 runs to 16 residues. V lost 6 bases to trimming and J lost 0 bases; unmatched junction nucleotides: 7. The CDR3, as DNA: TGTGCCATCAGCCAAACAGGGGGGAGTAGCAATCAGCCCCAGCATTTT. Translating gives CAISQTGGSSNQPQHF.

In this sample, this clone turned up many times. The V gene is TRBV2, the J gene TRBJ1-1; D is perhaps TRBD1 (5 bases). V gave up 1 base and J gave up 6 bases, with 12 bases separating them. CDR1 and CDR2 (germline): SNHLY, FYNNEI. The CDR3 contains 14 residues. CDR3 protein: CASSEGSGRAEAFF. In DNA, the CDR3 is TGTGCCAGCAGTGAAGGATCAGGGCGCGCTGAAGCTTTCTTT.

The V and J genes are TRBV5-5 and TRBJ2-1; no reliable D call. Germline V gives CDR1 SGHKS, CDR2 YYEKEE (reference sequence). The V gene lost 4 bases and the J gene lost 4 bases, with 15 bases spanning the gap. This CDR3 has 15 amino acids. In DNA, the CDR3 is TGTGCCAGCAGCCCCTGGAGTGGGTTATACAATGAGCAGTTCTTC. As protein: CASSPWSGLYNEQFF.

The V gene is TRBV19, the J gene TRBJ1-2; D possibly corresponds to TRBD1 (6 bases). Trimming took off 4 bases at V and 4 bases at J, with 13 bases between the two ends. This CDR3 spans 14 amino acids. CDR1 is LNHDA, CDR2 SQIVND, per germline (reference sequence). For the CDR3, the DNA is TGTGCCAGTAGTAGCCAGGGGTTTGTCTATGGCTACACCTTC. It translates to CASSSQGFVYGYTF.

The chain links TRBV18 to TRBJ2-1; 7 bases map to TRBD2. Germline V gene data show CDR1 as KGHSH and CDR2 as LQKENI. This CDR3 region has 15 residues. V shed 3 bases and J 4 bases; nucleotides not matched to a gene: 6. DNA for the CDR3: TGTGCCAGCTCACCGACTAGCCTCGGTTACAATGAGCAGTTCTTC. It is translated as CASSPTSLGYNEQFF. Together with reference TRBV18 and TRBJ2-1, the CDR3 gives the full variable domain: NAGVMQNPRHLVRRRGQEARLRCSPMKGHSHVYWYRQLPEEGLKFMVYLQKENIIDESGMPKERFSAEFPKEGPSILRIQQVVRGDSAAYFCASSPTSLGYNEQFFGPGTRLTVL.

The V and J genes are TRBV2 and TRBJ2-7; tentatively, D is TRBD2 (6 bases). V dropped 6 bases and J dropped 0 bases, with 12 bases sitting between them. CDR3 length equals 14 residues. Germline lookup yields CDR1 SNHLY and CDR2 FYNNEI. The CDR3 region has the DNA TGTGCCAGCAGCAGGCGGGGAAGCTCCTACGAGCAGTACTTC. The encoded protein is CASSRRGSSYEQYF.

The V and J genes are TRBV11-2 and TRBJ1-5; 9 nucleotides match TRBD1. Unmatched junction bases numbered 5, after V lost 5 bases and J lost 3 bases. This CDR3 spans 15 amino acids. CDR1 is SGHAT, CDR2 FQNNGV, per germline. The CDR3 loop is CASSDGTGINQPQHF. The DNA for the CDR3 is TGTGCCAGCAGCGATGGGACAGGGATCAATCAGCCCCAGCATTTT.

CDR3 amino acids: CASSLGGHQPQHF. CDR3 nucleotides: TGTGCCAGCAGCTTGGGGGGGCATCAGCCCCAGCATTTT. The chain combines TRBV5-5 with TRBJ1-5; D is perhaps TRBD1 (6 bases). V was trimmed by 0 bases and J by 5 bases, leaving 6 bases between them. This CDR3 contains 13 residues. Germline assignment: CDR1 SGHKS and CDR2 YYEKEE (reference sequence).

The V and J genes are TRBV6-5 and TRBJ1-1; D is unclear. V was pared by 4 bases and J by 1 base, with 7 bases between. This CDR3 contains 13 residues. CDR1 MNHEY and CDR2 SVGAGI come from the germline V gene. Here the CDR3 reads CASSFDTNTEAFF. As DNA, the CDR3 is TGTGCCAGCAGTTTTGACACGAACACTGAAGCTTTCTTT.

The genes are TRBV9 and TRBJ2-3; perhaps TRBD2 as D (6 bases). CDR1 and CDR2 from the germline V gene are SGDLS and YYNGEE. V was shortened by 0 bases and J by 0 bases, with 8 bases between the two germline ends. The CDR3 sequence is 15 residues long. The CDR3 spells CASSVVGTSTDTQYF. The CDR3 DNA sequence: TGTGCCAGCAGCGTAGTTGGGACTAGCACAGATACGCAGTATTTT.

The chain joins TRBV9 to TRBJ1-6; possible D gene TRBD1, 5 bases. V shed 0 bases and J shed 8 bases, with 9 bases lying between them. The CDR3 runs 14 residues. Germline assignment: CDR1 SGDLS and CDR2 YYNGEE. The CDR3 DNA is TGTGCCAGCAGCGTAGACAGGCATGATTCACCCCTCCACTTT. It translates to CASSVDRHDSPLHF.

The chain combines TRBV5-4 with TRBJ1-2, with TRBD1 as a possible D gene (6 bases). The CDR3 extends over 14 amino acids. CDR1 and CDR2 from the germline V gene are SGHNT and YYREEE (reference sequence). Trimming shortened V by 4 bases and J by 9 bases, and 19 bases separated the two germline ends. DNA of the CDR3: TGTGCCAGCAGCGCCACAGGGCCCACCAGCAGCTACACCTTC. It codes for CASSATGPTSSYTF.

This sequence joins TRBV7-9 and TRBJ1-4; 7 bases fit TRBD1. Trimming removed 5 bases from V and 4 bases from J; junction bases left unmatched: 7. This CDR3 comprises 15 residues. CDR1 is SEHNR and CDR2 is FQNEAQ in the germline V gene (reference sequence). Here the CDR3 DNA reads TGTGCCAGCAGCGTCTCTAGGGACAGTAATGAAAAACTGTTTTTT. Its translation: CASSVSRDSNEKLFF.

This chain uses TRBV9 with TRBJ2-2; 10 bases fit TRBD1. J gave up 3 bases and V 3 bases, and 5 bases lay outside the gene matches. CDR3 length equals 16 residues. The germline gives CDR1 SGDLS, CDR2 YYNGEE. CDR3 residues: CASSATGGIDTGELFF. The DNA of the CDR3 is TGTGCCAGCAGCGCGACAGGGGGCATTGACACCGGGGAGCTGTTTTTT.